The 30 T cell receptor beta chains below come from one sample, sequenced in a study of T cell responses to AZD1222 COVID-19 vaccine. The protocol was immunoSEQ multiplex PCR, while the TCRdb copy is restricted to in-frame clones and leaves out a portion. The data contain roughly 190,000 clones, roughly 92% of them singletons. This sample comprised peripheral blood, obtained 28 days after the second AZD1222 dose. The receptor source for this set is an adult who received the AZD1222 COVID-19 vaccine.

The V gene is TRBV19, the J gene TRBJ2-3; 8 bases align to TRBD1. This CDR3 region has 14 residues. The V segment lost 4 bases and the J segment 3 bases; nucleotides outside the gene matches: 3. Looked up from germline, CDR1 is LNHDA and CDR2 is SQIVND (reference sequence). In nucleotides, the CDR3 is TGTGCCAGTAGTACCCACAGGGGGACAGATACGCAGTATTTT. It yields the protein CASSTHRGTDTQYF.

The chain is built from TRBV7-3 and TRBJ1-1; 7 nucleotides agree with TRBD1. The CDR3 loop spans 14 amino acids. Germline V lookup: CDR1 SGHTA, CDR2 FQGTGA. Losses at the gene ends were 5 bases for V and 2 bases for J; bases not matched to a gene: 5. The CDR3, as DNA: TGTGCCAGCAGCGCACAGGGGTTAAACACTGAAGCTTTCTTT. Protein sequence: CASSAQGLNTEAFF.

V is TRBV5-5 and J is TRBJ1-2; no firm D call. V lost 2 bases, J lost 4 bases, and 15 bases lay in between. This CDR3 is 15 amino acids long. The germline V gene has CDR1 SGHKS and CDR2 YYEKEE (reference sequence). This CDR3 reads CASSLDSRRGYGYTF. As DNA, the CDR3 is TGTGCCAGCAGCTTAGACTCACGGCGGGGCTATGGCTACACCTTC.

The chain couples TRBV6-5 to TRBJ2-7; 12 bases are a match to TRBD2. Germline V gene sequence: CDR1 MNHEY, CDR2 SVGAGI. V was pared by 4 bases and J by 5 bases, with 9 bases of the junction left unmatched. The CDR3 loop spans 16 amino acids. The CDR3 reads CASSSAWTSGNHEQYF. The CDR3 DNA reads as TGTGCCAGCAGTTCCGCCTGGACTAGCGGGAACCACGAGCAGTACTTC.

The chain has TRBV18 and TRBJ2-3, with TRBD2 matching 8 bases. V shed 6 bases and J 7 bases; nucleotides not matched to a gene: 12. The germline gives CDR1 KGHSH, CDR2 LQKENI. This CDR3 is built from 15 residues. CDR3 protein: CASSGTSGGKNTQYF. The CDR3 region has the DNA TGTGCCAGCTCCGGGACTAGTGGCGGTAAAAATACGCAGTATTTT.

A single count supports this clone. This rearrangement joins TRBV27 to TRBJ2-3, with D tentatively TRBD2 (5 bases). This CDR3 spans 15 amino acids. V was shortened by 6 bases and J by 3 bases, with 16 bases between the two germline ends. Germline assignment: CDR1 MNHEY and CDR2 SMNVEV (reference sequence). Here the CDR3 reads CASRLGPHETDTQYF. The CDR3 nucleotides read TGTGCCAGCAGACTAGGACCGCACGAGACAGATACGCAGTATTTT.

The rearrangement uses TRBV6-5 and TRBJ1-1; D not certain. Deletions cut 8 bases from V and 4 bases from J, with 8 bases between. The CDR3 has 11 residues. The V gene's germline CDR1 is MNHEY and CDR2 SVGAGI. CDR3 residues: CASGGSTEAFF. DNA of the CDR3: TGTGCCAGCGGCGGGTCCACTGAAGCTTTCTTT.

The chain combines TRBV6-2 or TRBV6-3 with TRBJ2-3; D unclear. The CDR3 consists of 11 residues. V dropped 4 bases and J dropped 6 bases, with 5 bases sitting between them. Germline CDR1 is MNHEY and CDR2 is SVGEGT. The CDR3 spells CASSSYDTQYF. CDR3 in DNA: TGTGCCAGCAGTTCATATGATACGCAGTATTTT.

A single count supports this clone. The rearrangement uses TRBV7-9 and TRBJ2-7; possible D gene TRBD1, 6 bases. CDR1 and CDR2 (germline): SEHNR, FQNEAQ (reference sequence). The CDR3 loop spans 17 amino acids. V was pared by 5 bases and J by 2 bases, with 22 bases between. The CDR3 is CASSQRTAAGATYEQYF. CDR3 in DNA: TGTGCCAGCAGCCAAAGGACGGCTGCAGGGGCGACCTACGAGCAGTACTTC. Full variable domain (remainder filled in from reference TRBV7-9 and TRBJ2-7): DTGVSQNPRHKITKRGQNVTFRCDPISEHNRLYWYRQTLGQGPEFLTYFQNEAQLEKSRLLSDRFSAERPKGSFSTLEIQRTEQGDSAMYLCASSQRTAAGATYEQYFGPGTRLTVT.

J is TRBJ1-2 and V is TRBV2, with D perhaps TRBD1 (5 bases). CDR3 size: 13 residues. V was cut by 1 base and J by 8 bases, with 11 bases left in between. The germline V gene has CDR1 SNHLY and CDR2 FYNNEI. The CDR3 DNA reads TGTGCCAGCAGTGAAGGCCTTGGGGCCGGCTACACCTTC. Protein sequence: CASSEGLGAGYTF.

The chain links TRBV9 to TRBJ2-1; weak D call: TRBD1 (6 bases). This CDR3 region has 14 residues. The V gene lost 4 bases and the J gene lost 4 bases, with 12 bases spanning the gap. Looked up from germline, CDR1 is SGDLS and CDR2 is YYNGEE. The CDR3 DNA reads TGTGCCAGCAGCCCTCGACAGGATTACAATGAGCAGTTCTTC. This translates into CASSPRQDYNEQFF.

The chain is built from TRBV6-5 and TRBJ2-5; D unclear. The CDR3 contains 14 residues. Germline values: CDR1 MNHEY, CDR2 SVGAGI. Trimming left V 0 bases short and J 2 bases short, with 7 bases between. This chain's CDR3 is CASSYSSRQETQYF. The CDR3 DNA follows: TGTGCCAGCAGTTACTCGAGTAGGCAAGAGACCCAGTACTTC.

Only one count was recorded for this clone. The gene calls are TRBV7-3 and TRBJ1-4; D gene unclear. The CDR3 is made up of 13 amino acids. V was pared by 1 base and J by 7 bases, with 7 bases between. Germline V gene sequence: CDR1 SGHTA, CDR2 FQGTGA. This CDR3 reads CASSLSDGEKLFF. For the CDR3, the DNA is TGTGCCAGCAGCTTAAGTGATGGTGAAAAACTGTTTTTT.

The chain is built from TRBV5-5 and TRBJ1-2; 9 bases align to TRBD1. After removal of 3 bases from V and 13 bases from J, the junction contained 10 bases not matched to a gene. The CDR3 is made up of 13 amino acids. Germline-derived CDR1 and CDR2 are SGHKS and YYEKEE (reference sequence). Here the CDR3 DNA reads TGTGCCAGCAGCTCTGGGGACAGGGACGTCTTCACCTTC. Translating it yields CASSSGDRDVFTF. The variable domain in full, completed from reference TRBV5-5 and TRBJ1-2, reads DAGVTQSPTHLIKTRGQQVTLRCSPISGHKSVSWYQQVLGQGPQFIFQYYEKEERGRGNFPDRFSARQFPNYSSELNVNALLLGDSALYLCASSSGDRDVFTFGSGTRLTVV.

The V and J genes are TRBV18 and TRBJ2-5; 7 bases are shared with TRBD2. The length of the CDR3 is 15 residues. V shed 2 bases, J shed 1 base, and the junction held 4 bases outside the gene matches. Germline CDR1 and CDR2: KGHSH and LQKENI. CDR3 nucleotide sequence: TGTGCCAGCTCACCATTAGCGGGTTTCCAAGAGACCCAGTACTTC. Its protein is CASSPLAGFQETQYF.

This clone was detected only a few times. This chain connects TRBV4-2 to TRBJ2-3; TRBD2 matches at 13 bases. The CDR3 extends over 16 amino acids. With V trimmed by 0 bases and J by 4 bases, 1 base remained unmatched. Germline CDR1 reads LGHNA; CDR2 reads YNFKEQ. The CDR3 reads CASSQDGTSGADTQYF. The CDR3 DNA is TGTGCCAGCAGCCAAGATGGGACTAGCGGGGCAGATACGCAGTATTTT.

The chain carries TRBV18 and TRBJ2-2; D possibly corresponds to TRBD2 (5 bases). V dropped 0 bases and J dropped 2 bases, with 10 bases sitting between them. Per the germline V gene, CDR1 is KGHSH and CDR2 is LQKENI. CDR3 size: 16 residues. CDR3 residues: CASSPPVGGNTGELFF. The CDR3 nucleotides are TGTGCCAGCTCACCACCGGTAGGAGGTAACACCGGGGAGCTGTTTTTT. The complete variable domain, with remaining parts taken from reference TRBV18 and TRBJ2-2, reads NAGVMQNPRHLVRRRGQEARLRCSPMKGHSHVYWYRQLPEEGLKFMVYLQKENIIDESGMPKERFSAEFPKEGPSILRIQQVVRGDSAAYFCASSPPVGGNTGELFFGEGSRLTVL.

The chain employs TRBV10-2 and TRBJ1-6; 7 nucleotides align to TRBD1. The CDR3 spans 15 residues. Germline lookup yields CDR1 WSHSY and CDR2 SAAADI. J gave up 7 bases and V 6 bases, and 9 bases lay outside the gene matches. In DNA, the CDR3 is TGCGCCAGCAGGAGAGGGGGCGCTTGGAATTCACCCCTCCACTTT. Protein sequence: CASRRGGAWNSPLHF.

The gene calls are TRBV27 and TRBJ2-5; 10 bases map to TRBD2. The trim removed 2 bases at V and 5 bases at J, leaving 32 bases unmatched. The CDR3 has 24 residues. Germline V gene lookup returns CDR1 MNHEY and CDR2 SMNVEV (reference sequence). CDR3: CASSLPEESGRAFLRPKFGETQYF. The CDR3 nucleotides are TGTGCCAGCAGTTTACCCGAAGAGAGCGGGAGGGCTTTTCTTCGCCCGAAATTCGGGGAGACCCAGTACTTC.

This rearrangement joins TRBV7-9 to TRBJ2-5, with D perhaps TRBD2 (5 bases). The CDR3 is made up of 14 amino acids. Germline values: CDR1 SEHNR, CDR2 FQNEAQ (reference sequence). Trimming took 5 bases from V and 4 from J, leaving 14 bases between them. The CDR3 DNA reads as TGTGCCAGCAGCCCGCATGCGGGTTCAGAGACCCAGTACTTC. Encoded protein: CASSPHAGSETQYF. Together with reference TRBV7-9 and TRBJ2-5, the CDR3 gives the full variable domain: DTGVSQNPRHKITKRGQNVTFRCDPISEHNRLYWYRQTLGQGPEFLTYFQNEAQLEKSRLLSDRFSAERPKGSFSTLEIQRTEQGDSAMYLCASSPHAGSETQYFGPGTRLLVL.

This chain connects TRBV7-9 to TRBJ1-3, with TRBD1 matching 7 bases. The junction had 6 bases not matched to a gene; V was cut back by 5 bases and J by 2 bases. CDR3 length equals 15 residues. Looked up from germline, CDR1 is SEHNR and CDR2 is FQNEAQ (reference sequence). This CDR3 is CASSLITGAGNTIYF. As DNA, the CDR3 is TGTGCCAGCAGCCTTATAACAGGGGCTGGAAACACCATATATTTT.

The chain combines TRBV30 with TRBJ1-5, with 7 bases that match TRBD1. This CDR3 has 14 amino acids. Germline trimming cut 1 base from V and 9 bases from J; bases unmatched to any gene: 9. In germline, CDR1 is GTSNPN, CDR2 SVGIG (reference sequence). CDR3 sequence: CAWSDNTRTGPQHF. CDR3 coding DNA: TGTGCCTGGAGTGATAATACACGGACAGGGCCCCAGCATTTT. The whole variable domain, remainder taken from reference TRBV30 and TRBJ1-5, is SQTIHQWPATLVQPVGSPLSLECTVEGTSNPNLYWYRQAAGRGLQLLFYSVGIGQISSEVPQNLSASRPQDRQFILSSKKLLLSDSGFYLCAWSDNTRTGPQHFGDGTRLSIL.

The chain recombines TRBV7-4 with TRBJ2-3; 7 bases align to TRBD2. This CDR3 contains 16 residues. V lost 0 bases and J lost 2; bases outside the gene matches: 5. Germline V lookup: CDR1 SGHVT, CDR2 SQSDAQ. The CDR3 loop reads CASSLALAVSTDTQYF. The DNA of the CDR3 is TGTGCCAGCAGCTTAGCTCTAGCGGTTTCCACAGATACGCAGTATTTT.

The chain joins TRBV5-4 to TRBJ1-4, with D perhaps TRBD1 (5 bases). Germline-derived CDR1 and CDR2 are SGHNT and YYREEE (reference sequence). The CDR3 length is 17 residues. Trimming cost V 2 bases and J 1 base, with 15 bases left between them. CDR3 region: CASSLVGRAVTNEKLFF. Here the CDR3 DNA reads TGTGCCAGCAGCTTAGTGGGGCGGGCCGTAACTAATGAAAAACTGTTTTTT.

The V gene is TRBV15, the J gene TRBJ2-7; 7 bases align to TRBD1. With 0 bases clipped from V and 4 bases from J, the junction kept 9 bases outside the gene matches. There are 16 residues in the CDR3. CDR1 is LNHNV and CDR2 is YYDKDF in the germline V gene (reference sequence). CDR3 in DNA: TGTGCCACCAGCAGAGATTTTAGGGGGCTTGGATACGAGCAGTACTTC. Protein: CATSRDFRGLGYEQYF.

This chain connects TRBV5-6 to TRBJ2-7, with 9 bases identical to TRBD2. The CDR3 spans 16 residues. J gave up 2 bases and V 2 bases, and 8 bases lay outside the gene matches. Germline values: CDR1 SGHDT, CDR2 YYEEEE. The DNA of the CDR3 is TGTGCCAGCAGCTTTGAGCGGGGGGCCCCCCCCTACGAGCAGTACTTC. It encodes CASSFERGAPPYEQYF.

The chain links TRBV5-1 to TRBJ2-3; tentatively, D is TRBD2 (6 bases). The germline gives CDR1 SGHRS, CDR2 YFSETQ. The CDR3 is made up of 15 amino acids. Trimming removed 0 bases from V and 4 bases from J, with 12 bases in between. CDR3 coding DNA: TGCGCCAGCAGCTTGGAAGGCGGGGACCCAGATACGCAGTATTTT. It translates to CASSLEGGDPDTQYF.

In DNA form, the CDR3 reads TGTGCCAGCAGCTTGACCGGACGAGGCGGCTCCTATAATTCACCCCTCCACTTT. Amino acids: CASSLTGRGGSYNSPLHF. The J gene is TRBJ1-6, the V gene TRBV5-5; no firm D call. The CDR3 totals 18 residues. The V end was cut by 1 base, the J end by 0 bases, with 14 bases between. Per the germline V gene, CDR1 is SGHKS and CDR2 is YYEKEE (reference sequence).

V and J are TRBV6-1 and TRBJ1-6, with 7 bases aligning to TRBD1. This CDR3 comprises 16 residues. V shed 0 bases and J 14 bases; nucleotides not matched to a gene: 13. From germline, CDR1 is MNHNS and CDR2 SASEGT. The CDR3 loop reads CASSEARRQGPLALHF. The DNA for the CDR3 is TGTGCCAGCAGTGAAGCGAGACGACAGGGACCACTCGCCCTCCACTTT.

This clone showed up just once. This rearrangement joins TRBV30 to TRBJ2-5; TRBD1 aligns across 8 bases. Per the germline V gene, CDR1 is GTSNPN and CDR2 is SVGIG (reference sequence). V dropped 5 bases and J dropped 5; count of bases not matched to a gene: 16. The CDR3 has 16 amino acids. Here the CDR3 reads CAWSGFPGDRRETQYF. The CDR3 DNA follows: TGTGCCTGGTCGGGTTTTCCGGGGGACAGGAGGGAGACCCAGTACTTC.